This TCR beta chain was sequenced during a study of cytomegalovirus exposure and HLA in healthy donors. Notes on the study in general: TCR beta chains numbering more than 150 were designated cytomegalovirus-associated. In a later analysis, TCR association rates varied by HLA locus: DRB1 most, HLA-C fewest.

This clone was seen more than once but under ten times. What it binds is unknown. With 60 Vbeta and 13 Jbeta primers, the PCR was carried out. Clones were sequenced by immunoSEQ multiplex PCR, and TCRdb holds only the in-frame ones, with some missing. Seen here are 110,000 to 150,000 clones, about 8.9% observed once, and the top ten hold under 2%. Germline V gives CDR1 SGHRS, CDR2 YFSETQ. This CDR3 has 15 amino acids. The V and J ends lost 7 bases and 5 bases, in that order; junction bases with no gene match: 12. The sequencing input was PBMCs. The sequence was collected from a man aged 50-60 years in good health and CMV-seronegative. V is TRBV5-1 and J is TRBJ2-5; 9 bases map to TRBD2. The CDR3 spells CASSGVSGRGETQYF. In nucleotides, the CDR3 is TGCGCCAGCTCGGGGGTTAGCGGGAGAGGTGAGACCCAGTACTTC. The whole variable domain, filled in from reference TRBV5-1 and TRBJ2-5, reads KAGVTQTPRYLIKTRGQQVTLSCSPISGHRSVSWYQQTPGQGLQFLFEYFSETQRNKGNFPGRFSGRQFSNSRSEMNVSTLELGDSALYLCASSGVSGRGETQYFGPGTRLLVL.